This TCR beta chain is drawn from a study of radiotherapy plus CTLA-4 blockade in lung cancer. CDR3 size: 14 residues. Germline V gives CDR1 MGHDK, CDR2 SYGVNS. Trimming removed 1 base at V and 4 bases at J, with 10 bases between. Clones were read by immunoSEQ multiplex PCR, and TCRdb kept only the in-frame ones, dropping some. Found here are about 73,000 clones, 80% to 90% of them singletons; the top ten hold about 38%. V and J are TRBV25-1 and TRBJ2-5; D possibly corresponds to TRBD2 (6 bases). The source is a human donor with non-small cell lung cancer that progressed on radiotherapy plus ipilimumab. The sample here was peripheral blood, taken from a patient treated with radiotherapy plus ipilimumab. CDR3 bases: TGTGCCAGCAGTGAATCGGGGCGGGGAGAGACCCAGTACTTC. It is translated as CASSESGRGETQYF.